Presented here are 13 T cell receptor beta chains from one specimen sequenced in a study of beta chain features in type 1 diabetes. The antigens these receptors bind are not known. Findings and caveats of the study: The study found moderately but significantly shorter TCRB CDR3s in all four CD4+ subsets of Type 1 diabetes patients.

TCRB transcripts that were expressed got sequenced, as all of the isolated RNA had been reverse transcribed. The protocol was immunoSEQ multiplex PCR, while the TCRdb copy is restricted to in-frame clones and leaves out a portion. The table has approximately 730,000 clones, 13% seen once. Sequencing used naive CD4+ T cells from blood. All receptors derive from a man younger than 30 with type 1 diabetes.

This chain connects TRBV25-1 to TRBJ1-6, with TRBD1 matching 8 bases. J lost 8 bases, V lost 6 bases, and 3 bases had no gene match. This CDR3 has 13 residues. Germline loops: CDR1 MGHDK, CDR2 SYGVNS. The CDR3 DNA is TGTGCCAGCAGGGGACAGGTCTATTCACCCCTCCACTTT. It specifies CASRGQVYSPLHF.

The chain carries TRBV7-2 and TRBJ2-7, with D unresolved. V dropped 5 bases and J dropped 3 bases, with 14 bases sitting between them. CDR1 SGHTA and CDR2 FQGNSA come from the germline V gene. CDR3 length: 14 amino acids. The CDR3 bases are TGTGCCAGCAGCCGACAAGGCAGTTACTACGAGCAGTACTTC. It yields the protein CASSRQGSYYEQYF.

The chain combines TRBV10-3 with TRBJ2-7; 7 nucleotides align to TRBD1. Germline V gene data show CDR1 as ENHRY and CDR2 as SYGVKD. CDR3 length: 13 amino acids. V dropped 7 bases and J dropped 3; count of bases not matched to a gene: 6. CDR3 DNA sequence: TGTGCCATCACCGGGACAGAAAGCTACGAGCAGTACTTC. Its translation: CAITGTESYEQYF.

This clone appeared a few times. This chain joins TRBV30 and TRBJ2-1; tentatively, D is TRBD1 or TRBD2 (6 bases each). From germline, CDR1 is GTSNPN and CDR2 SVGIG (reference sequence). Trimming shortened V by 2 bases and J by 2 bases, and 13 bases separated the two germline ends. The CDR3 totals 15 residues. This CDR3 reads CAWSPTRGAYNEQFF. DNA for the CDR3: TGTGCCTGGAGTCCGACTAGGGGGGCCTACAATGAGCAGTTCTTC.

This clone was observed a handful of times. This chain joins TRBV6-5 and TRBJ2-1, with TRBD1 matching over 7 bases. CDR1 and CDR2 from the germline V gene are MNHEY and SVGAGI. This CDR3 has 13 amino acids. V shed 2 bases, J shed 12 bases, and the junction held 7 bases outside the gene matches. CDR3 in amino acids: CASSYPGQVGQFF. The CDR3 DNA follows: TGTGCCAGCAGTTACCCCGGACAGGTCGGGCAGTTCTTC.

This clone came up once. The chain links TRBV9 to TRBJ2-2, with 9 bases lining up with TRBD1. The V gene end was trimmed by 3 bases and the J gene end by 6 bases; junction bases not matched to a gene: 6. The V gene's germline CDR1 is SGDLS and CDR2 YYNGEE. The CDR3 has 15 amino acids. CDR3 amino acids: CASSARQGVAGELFF. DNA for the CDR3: TGTGCCAGCAGCGCTCGACAGGGGGTAGCCGGGGAGCTGTTTTTT. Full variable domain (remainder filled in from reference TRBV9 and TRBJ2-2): DSGVTQTPKHLITATGQRVTLRCSPRSGDLSVYWYQQSLDQGLQFLIQYYNGEERAKGNILERFSAQQFPDLHSELNLSSLELGDSALYFCASSARQGVAGELFFGEGSRLTVL.

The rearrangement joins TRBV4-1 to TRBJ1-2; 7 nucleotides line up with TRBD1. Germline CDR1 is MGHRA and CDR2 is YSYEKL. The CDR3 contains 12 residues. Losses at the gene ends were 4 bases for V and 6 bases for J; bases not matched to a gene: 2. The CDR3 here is CASSRDRNGYTF. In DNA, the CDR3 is TGCGCCAGCAGCCGGGACAGAAATGGCTACACCTTC.

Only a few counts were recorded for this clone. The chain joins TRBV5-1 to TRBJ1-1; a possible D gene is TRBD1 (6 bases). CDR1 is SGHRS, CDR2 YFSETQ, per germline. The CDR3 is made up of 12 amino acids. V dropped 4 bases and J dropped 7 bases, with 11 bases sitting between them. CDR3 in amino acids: CASSTTGFEAFF. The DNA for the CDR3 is TGCGCCAGCAGCACCACAGGGTTTGAAGCTTTCTTT.

The CDR3 DNA is TGCGCCAGCAGCTTCGACAGGGGATCCTACGAGCAGTACTTC. Its translation is CASSFDRGSYEQYF. This rearrangement joins TRBV4-1 to TRBJ2-7; 8 positions agree with TRBD1. The CDR3 totals 14 residues. V was pared by 5 bases and J by 1 base, with 4 bases of the junction left unmatched. Germline V gene lookup returns CDR1 MGHRA and CDR2 YSYEKL.

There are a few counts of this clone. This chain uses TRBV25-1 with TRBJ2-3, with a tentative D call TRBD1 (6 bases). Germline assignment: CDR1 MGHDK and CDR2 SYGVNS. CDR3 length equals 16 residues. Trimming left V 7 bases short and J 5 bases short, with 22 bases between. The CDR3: CASTPIQGGAIDTQYF. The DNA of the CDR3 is TGTGCCAGCACTCCGATACAGGGCGGAGCAATAGATACGCAGTATTTT.

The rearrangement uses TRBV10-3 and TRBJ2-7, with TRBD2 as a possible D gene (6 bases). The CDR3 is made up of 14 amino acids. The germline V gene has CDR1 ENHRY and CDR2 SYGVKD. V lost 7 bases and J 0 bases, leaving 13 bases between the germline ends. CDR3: CAIMEGKRSYEQYF. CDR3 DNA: TGTGCCATCATGGAGGGCAAGCGCTCCTACGAGCAGTACTTC.

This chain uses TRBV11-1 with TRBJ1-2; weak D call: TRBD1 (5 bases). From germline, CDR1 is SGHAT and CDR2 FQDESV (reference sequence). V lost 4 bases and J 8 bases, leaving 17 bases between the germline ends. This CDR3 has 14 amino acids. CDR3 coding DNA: TGTGCCAGCAGCTGGGGACTGAGCGCTCGAGGCTACACCTTC. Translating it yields CASSWGLSARGYTF.

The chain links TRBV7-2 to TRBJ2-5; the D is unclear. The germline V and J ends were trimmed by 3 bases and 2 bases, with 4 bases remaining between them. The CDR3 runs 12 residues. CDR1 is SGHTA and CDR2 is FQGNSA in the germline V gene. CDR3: CASSFSQETQYF. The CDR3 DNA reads TGTGCCAGCAGCTTTTCGCAAGAGACCCAGTACTTC.